The 17 T cell receptor beta chains presented below share a single source sample, sequenced in a study of T cell repertoires in cytomegalovirus infection. TCRdb called the reads again in MiXCR, with one record for every CDR3 protein. The table includes roughly 640,000 distinct CDR3 sequences, roughly 24% detected once. Sequencing input: CD8+ T cells from PBMCs. The origin of the receptors is a human donor in good health (CMV status not recorded). Some clones in this sample may be carry-over from other donors' samples.

V and J are TRBV6-4 and TRBJ2-7, with D possibly matching TRBD1 (5 bases). With 8 bases removed from V and 5 bases from J, the gap between germline ends came to 31 bases. The CDR3 runs 18 residues. Germline values: CDR1 MRHNA, CDR2 SNTAGT. The CDR3 spells CASLSYGSTTARVHEQYF. The CDR3 coding sequence is TGTGCCAGCCTTTCTTATGGGTCCACGACCGCCAGGGTCCACGAGCAGTACTTC.

This clonotype has more than one count but fewer than ten. The chain links TRBV7-6 to TRBJ2-7; 8 bases match TRBD2. Per germline, CDR1 SGHVS and CDR2 FNYEAQ. The CDR3 sequence is 14 residues long. The trim removed 4 bases at V and 2 bases at J, leaving 4 bases unmatched. CDR3 bases: TGTGCCAGCAGCTCCCTAGCGGGTACCTACGAGCAGTACTTC. This encodes CASSSLAGTYEQYF.

This clonotype was seen more than once but under ten times. This chain connects TRBV5-4 to TRBJ2-3; no reliable D call. Trimming removed 0 bases at V and 2 bases at J, with 13 bases between. The CDR3 runs 16 residues. From germline, CDR1 is SGHNT and CDR2 YYREEE (reference sequence). The CDR3 DNA reads as TGTGCCAGCAGCTTGGATGTGGCAGGCATCACAGATACGCAGTATTTT. It codes for CASSLDVAGITDTQYF.

In this sample, this clonotype turned up many times. The chain recombines TRBV6-1 with TRBJ2-3; 8 nucleotides line up with TRBD1. J lost 3 bases, V lost 0 bases, and 8 bases had no gene match. The CDR3 runs to 17 residues. CDR1 is MNHNS, CDR2 SASEGT, per germline. The CDR3 here is CASSEARQGKLTDTQYF. CDR3 coding DNA: TGTGCCAGCAGTGAAGCTCGACAGGGGAAATTAACAGATACGCAGTATTTT.

Ten or more counts support this clonotype. The V gene is TRBV7-9, the J gene TRBJ2-1; TRBD2 is a possible D gene (7 bases). Trimming cost V 6 bases and J 3 bases, with 18 bases left between them. Germline V gives CDR1 SEHNR, CDR2 FQNEAQ (reference sequence). The CDR3 totals 16 residues. This CDR3 is CASRKGGRGNYNEQFF. CDR3 nucleotide sequence: TGTGCCAGCAGAAAAGGGGGGCGGGGGAACTACAATGAGCAGTTCTTC.

At least ten counts were recorded for this clonotype. This chain links TRBV28 with TRBJ2-2; 12 bases match TRBD2. Germline CDR1 reads MDHEN; CDR2 reads SYDVKM. V lost 3 bases to trimming and J lost 1 base; unmatched junction nucleotides: 6. CDR3 length: 18 amino acids. The CDR3 reads CASSFPTSGGQNTGELFF. The DNA for the CDR3 is TGTGCCAGCAGTTTCCCCACTAGCGGGGGGCAGAACACCGGGGAGCTGTTTTTT.

This clonotype was observed many times. The chain couples TRBV7-6 to TRBJ2-3; TRBD2 might be the D (6 bases). V gave up 3 bases and J gave up 1 base, with 11 bases separating them. The CDR3 is 15 residues long. Germline lookup yields CDR1 SGHVS and CDR2 FNYEAQ. CDR3 amino acids: CASSFRIAGTDTQYF. Written as DNA, the CDR3 is TGTGCCAGCAGCTTTAGAATAGCGGGCACAGATACGCAGTATTTT.

This clonotype was observed a handful of times. The chain recombines TRBV20-1 with TRBJ2-1; 8 nucleotides align to TRBD1. The junction had 4 bases not matched to a gene; V was cut back by 3 bases and J by 0 bases. The V gene's germline CDR1 is DFQATT and CDR2 SNEGSKA (reference sequence). The CDR3 runs 15 residues. DNA of the CDR3: TGCAGTGCTAGGGGACAGGCTAGCTCCTACAATGAGCAGTTCTTC. Protein product: CSARGQASSYNEQFF.

Concerning this clonotype itself: A read error may account for a junction end that differs from germline. The J gene is TRBJ1-1, the V gene TRBV7-9; D not resolved. This CDR3 is 12 amino acids long. CDR1 is SEHNR and CDR2 is FQNEAQ in the germline V gene (reference sequence). The CDR3 is CAGSLGRTEAFF. The CDR3 DNA follows: TGTGCCGGCAGCTTAGGTCGGACTGAAGCTTTCTTT.

V gene TRBV6-2 or TRBV6-3 combines with J gene TRBJ1-1, with D possibly TRBD1 on 5 matching bases. This CDR3 is built from 13 residues. From germline, CDR1 is MNHEY and CDR2 SVGEGT. V was pared by 7 bases and J by 1 base, with 10 bases between. CDR3 DNA sequence: TGTGCCAGCACCTGGACATCGAACACTGAAGCTTTCTTT. Its protein product is CASTWTSNTEAFF.

This clonotype came up many times. For the CDR3, the DNA is TGTGCCAGCAGTTACTCGACAGGGGGATACAATGAGCAGTTCTTC. It codes for CASSYSTGGYNEQFF. The chain is built from TRBV6-5 and TRBJ2-1, with 9 nucleotides matching TRBD1. The trim removed 0 bases at V and 4 bases at J, leaving 1 base unmatched. Germline-derived CDR1 and CDR2 are MNHEY and SVGAGI. CDR3 length equals 15 residues.

This clonotype was found a few times. This rearrangement joins TRBV7-2 to TRBJ1-1; 7 nucleotides align to TRBD1. Trimming cost V 2 bases and J 5 bases; bases outside gene matches: 17. CDR3 length equals 18 residues. The V gene's germline CDR1 is SGHTA and CDR2 FQGNSA. CDR3 DNA: TGTGCCAGCAGCTTAAAAGATTTTCTACAGGGGAAGAGTACTGAAGCTTTCTTT. It encodes CASSLKDFLQGKSTEAFF.

This clonotype came up many times. The V call is TRBV6-5, the J call TRBJ2-1, with D perhaps TRBD1 (5 bases). Germline lookup yields CDR1 MNHEY and CDR2 SVGAGI. CDR3 length equals 13 residues. V shed 6 bases and J shed 7 bases, with 13 bases lying between them. The CDR3 reads CASRPSGHNEQFF. Here the CDR3 DNA reads TGTGCCAGCAGGCCCTCAGGGCATAATGAGCAGTTCTTC.

This chain links TRBV7-9 with TRBJ1-4, with no clear D. In germline, CDR1 is SEHNR, CDR2 FQNEAQ (reference sequence). This CDR3 is 12 amino acids long. V dropped 6 bases and J dropped 10 bases, with 12 bases sitting between them. Here the CDR3 DNA reads TGTGCCAGCAGTAAAGCAGGAGGAAAACTGTTTTTT. Encoded protein: CASSKAGGKLFF.

This clonotype has more than one count but fewer than ten. V usage is TRBV7-6 and J usage is TRBJ2-2; no firm D call. Germline V gene data show CDR1 as SGHVS and CDR2 as FNYEAQ. Trimming took 5 bases from V and 5 from J, leaving 15 bases between them. The CDR3 runs to 15 residues. CDR3 bases: TGTGCCAGCAGCCCCAAGGCACTGGCTACCGGGGAGCTGTTTTTT. It encodes CASSPKALATGELFF.

This clonotype was counted between two and nine times. This chain joins TRBV27 and TRBJ2-7; TRBD1 matches at 7 bases. The ends lost 5 bases at V and 1 base at J; junction bases unmatched: 2. The CDR3 has 13 residues. Germline CDR1 reads MNHEY; CDR2 reads SMNVEV (reference sequence). The CDR3 loop reads CASSLDRSYEQYF. DNA for the CDR3: TGTGCCAGCAGTCTGGACAGGTCCTACGAGCAGTACTTC.

The chain employs TRBV3-1 and TRBJ2-7, with 7 nucleotides matching TRBD1. CDR1 and CDR2 from the germline V gene are LGHDT and YNNKEL (reference sequence). Trimming at V came to 4 bases and at J to 1 base, leaving 4 bases not matched to a gene. The CDR3 length is 14 residues. The DNA of the CDR3 is TGTGCCAGCAGCCCCTTCAGGGGGTCCTACGAGCAGTACGTC. Amino acids: CASSPFRGSYEQYV.